This T cell receptor (beta chain) was sequenced for a study of cytomegalovirus exposure and HLA in healthy donors (dated by TCRdb to the late 2010s). With regard to the full study: In an earlier analysis of 587 of the donors, less than 350 Gb of sequence data and approximately 120 million unique TCR beta sequences from some 170 million T cells were reported. The study profiled the T cell repertoires of more than 500 subjects by immunosequencing and related them to cytomegalovirus serostatus. Genome-wide SNP genotypes for about 55% of the 666 donors were used in a later genetic analysis, which treated that subset as a discovery cohort. Roughly five DR-DQ haplotypes were handled as single units for association and clustering, since linkage in the cohort was strong. A later analysis re-examined previously published TCR beta repertoires from more than 650 donors and added high-resolution HLA genotyping to investigate patterns of TCR occurrence. A separate validation cohort of over a hundred different subjects was used in addition to the approximately 640-subject first cohort. Among around 400 genotyped donors of the cohort, an average of around 250,000 unique TCR beta nucleotide sequences was sequenced per donor, of which 15% to 20% were non-productive. Among the approximately 430 genotyped donors, 81% belonged to the genetic ancestry cluster associated with self-reported Caucasian donors. Typing coverage varied by locus: 629-630 donors for A, B, C, DRB1 and DQB1; 500 to 550 for DQA1; around 570 for DPA1; under 490 for DPB1. Approximately 300 gigabases of sequencing data and 75 million to 85 million unique TCR sequences made up an early release that covered under 750 HLA-typed donors. An earlier analysis of 587 of the donors used high-throughput TCR beta sequencing to judge whether each TCR beta V gene segment behaved as functional or pseudogenic. All discovery cohort repertoires had been generated using a single sequencing platform. In the later analysis, no new phenotypic data were used to find candidate immune exposures; instead, reliance was placed on TCR beta sequences and their occurrence across donors. Donor age, sex, ethnicity and CMV serostatus were collected together with the repertoire data. The study was designed to test whether signatures of past pathogen exposure could be identified by cataloging public T cell receptors. High-throughput TCR immunosequencing, statistical association of individual TCRs with disease status, and machine learning were combined to predict cytomegalovirus infection status. Class I and class II HLA loci were covered by the typing at four-digit resolution.

The cohort consisted of 666 healthy bone marrow donors. At the time of sampling, every cohort member was nominally healthy, though immune exposures that went unrecorded were likely present. The donor was CMV seropositive and was included in the group of approximately 300 seropositive cohort members. Each donor provided a peripheral blood sample, and peripheral blood mononuclear cells were used for TCR beta sequencing. Genomic DNA was extracted from the blood cell samples with the Qiagen DNeasy Blood Extraction Kit. The paper as a whole reports these results and caveats: In this cohort, only TCR beta chains were sequenced, and detectable features were limited by the absence of alpha or paired-chain data. In a later analysis, HLA-associated TCR beta chains showed more clonal expansion and lower generation probabilities than non-associated chains that were equally common. Sequencing depth was assumed to be roughly uniform across donors in the presence/absence analyses, though that assumption may not hold. A total of 150 or so TCR beta chains were listed by the study as associated with cytomegalovirus. In a later genetic analysis, fewer N-insertions in productive TCRs were reported among donors in an Asian-associated ancestry cluster than the roughly 700-donor mean. CMV serostatus was the only immune exposure information available for the cohort. The classifier was reported to diagnose cytomegalovirus status with high specificity and sensitivity in both the original and validation cohorts. The authors suggested that the approach could potentially be generalized to other disease states and immunological phenotypes. Because some donors lacked HLA typing at each locus, the association tests relied only on the typed subset. A later analysis reported that several top co-occurrence clusters appeared linked to parvovirus B19, influenza, CMV and Epstein-Barr virus. While some public TCRs were present in many individuals, most TCR sequences turned up only very rarely across donors. Because counts were too low, more than 15 rarely observed V segments, including chromosome 9 orphons, were left out of the earlier analysis of about 500 of the donors. In a later analysis, some 18,000 TCR beta sequences were associated with specific HLA alleles at a false discovery rate of 0.05. A cluster of highly shared sequence variants was judged likely to represent a technical artifact of the sequencing pipeline. Strong co-occurrence of HLA alleles, especially DR and DQ, made assigning TCR associations to individual alleles difficult. A further reported finding was that TCR beta sequences accurately predicted the HLA-A and HLA-B alleles for most subjects in the first cohort. In an earlier analysis of more than 450 of the donors, most TCR beta V segments were observed in productive rearrangements about 87% or about 30% of the time, broadly matching IMGT annotations. Linkage disequilibrium might explain the correlated functional status among segregating V segments, but an unknown experimental factor could not be ruled out. In a later genetic analysis, a missense DCLRE1C variant was associated with V-gene and J-gene trimming of TCR beta chains, and the association was replicated in an independent cohort. A later analysis found that most CMV-associated TCR beta chains appeared HLA-restricted, with HLA associations seemingly driven largely by CMV exposure. Some IMGT-functional V segments, including TRBV6-2 and TRBV6-3, could not be told apart with the 87-base-pair reads, so those segments were excluded. In vitro tests confirmed that a few of the cytomegalovirus-associated TCR beta chains recognize cytomegalovirus antigens. In a later analysis, the rate of TCR association differed among HLA loci, with DRB1 alleles having the most associated TCRs and HLA-C alleles having the fewest.

V loses 6 bases of germline sequence and J loses 2 bases, and the interval between the two ends is 20 bases. From the cysteine through the phenylalanine, the CDR3 covers 17 amino acids. Only the CDR3 DNA stays, 51 bases, in frame from base 1. The germline V gene encodes CDR1 MGHRA and CDR2 YSYEKL. The library came from the immunoSEQ multiplex PCR assay. For the multiplex PCR, a mixture combining 60 forward primers for TCR Vbeta segments and 13 reverse primers for TCR Jbeta segments was used. The CDR3 region of rearranged TCR beta genes was amplified from genomic DNA by a multiplex PCR assay. The Illumina HiSeq System was used to sequence the amplified TCR beta libraries as 87-base-pair reads. In the authors' own workflow: A later analysis tallied tens of millions of unique TCR beta chains across the 660 or so repertoires, and about 12 million of those chains were shared by two or more donors. A nearest-neighbor algorithm error-corrected the raw reads and collapsed the reads into unique sequences, merging closely related sequences to remove PCR and sequencing errors. V, D and J gene segments were assigned by aligning CDR3 sequences to IMGT reference sequences. For a sequence to be retained, a match of at least six nucleotides was required to both a V gene segment and a J gene segment. Rearrangements were called productive when the CDR3 lacked stop codons and stayed in frame with V and J; all others were non-productive. CDR3 was defined by IMGT convention, running from the second conserved V-encoded cysteine to the conserved J-encoded phenylalanine. In an earlier analysis of approximately 590 of the donors, sequences lacking an unambiguous match to a single V gene segment were excluded. In an earlier analysis of 587 of the donors, V segments were called functional above 56.7% productive rearrangements and were called segregating when the between-donor standard deviation exceeded 5%. A statistical classification framework was developed to diagnose cytomegalovirus status using the catalog of TCR beta chain sequences. A later analysis assigned V and J genes by comparing TCR nucleotide sequences with IMGT/GENE-DB human TR gene sequences. The TCRdist pipeline was used in a later analysis to assign CDR3 sequences and most-parsimonious VDJ recombination scenarios. A later analysis defined each TCR beta chain by its CDR3 amino acid sequence plus V-gene family, and excluded reads lacking a unique V-gene family. A later analysis removed roughly 590 highly shared, low-generation-probability nucleotide sequences to deal with suspected cross-contamination and a sequencing artifact. For each public chain, a later analysis derived a clonal expansion index from normalized ranks of inferred template counts within each repertoire. A later analysis computed generation probabilities with a VDJ recombination model fitted to out-of-frame rearrangements, and checked the results against IGoR. A later analysis scored TCR-TCR, TCR-HLA and TCR-CMV co-occurrence with hypergeometric tests, applying a repertoire-size bias correction to TCR pairs. In a later analysis, false discovery rates were estimated by permuting HLA or CMV assignments 20 times. A later analysis grouped co-occurring TCRs with DBSCAN, adding TCRdist sequence similarity when clustering within HLA-allele-positive subsets. Repertoires with fewer than 30,000 or more than 120,000 public chains were left out of co-occurrence clustering, as were about five repertoires with anomalous nucleotide sharing. The immuneACCESS repertoire file appears here via TCRdb, limited to in-frame rearrangements. These files lack a portion of the clones; in checked studies, under half of the deficit traces to unresolved V genes, and the cause of the others is not known. Clonal size and the V and J genes are those of that table, whereas D and trimming came from the DNA. Counted in this sample were around 160,000 clones; 70% to 90% of them appeared once. The ten largest clones add up to 7.5% to 10% of the sample.

Regarding this clone: Its recognized antigen is unknown. No base quality information exists; no much larger clone differs at one position.

The sequence was obtained from a young man in good health and CMV-seropositive. The sequence joins TRBV4-1 to TRBJ1-3, with the D gene call left open. Material for sequencing was PBMCs. The CDR3 loop reads CASRLLPSEGPGNTIYF. The bases read TGCGCCAGCAGGCTTCTACCCTCGGAGGGCCCTGGAAACACCATATATTTT.